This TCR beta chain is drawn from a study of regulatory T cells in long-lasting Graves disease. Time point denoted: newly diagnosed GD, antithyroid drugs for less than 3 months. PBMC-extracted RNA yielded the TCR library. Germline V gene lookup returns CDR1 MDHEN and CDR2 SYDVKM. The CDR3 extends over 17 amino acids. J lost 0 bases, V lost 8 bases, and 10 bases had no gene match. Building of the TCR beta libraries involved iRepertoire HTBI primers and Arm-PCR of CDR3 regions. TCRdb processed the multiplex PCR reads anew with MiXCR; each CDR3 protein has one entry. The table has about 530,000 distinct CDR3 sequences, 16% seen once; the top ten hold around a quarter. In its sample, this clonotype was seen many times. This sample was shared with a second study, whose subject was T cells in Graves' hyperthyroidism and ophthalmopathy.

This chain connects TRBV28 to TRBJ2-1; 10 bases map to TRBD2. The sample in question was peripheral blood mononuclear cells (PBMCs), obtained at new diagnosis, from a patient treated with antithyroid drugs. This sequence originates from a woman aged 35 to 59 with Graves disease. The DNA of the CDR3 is TGTGCCAGCTTTATTAGCGGGGGGTTCGGCTCCTACAATGAGCAGTTCTTC. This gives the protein CASFISGGFGSYNEQFF.